Listed below are T cell receptor beta chains from one sample, sequenced in a study of blood T cell repertoires in COVID-19. Repertoires were generated with immunoSEQ multiplex PCR, while TCRdb's copy carries only in-frame clones and drops some. The sample lists about 210,000 clones; around 87% were seen once. The sample consisted of peripheral blood. These receptors were obtained from a man in his 60s who had recovered from COVID-19. Each CDR3 is given with its conserved first and last residue. D genes are given only for firm matches. The listing skips clone size in some rows; elsewhere it reads once, few, many or a size class.

size: -; V: TRBV19; D: TRBD1; J: TRBJ2-5; DNA: TGTGCCAGTAGTATGTTAGGGGGGACAGGGTACCAAGAGACCCAGTACTTC; CDR3: CASSMLGGTGYQETQYF
size: -; V: TRBV2; D: -; J: TRBJ2-1; DNA: TGTGCCAGCGAGCGGGTTGAGCAGTTCTTC; CDR3: CASERVEQFF
size: -; V: TRBV5-1; D: TRBD2; J: TRBJ2-7; DNA: TGCGCCAGCAGCTTGAAGGCATCAGGCGGGAGCCACCCCTACGAGCAGTACTTC; CDR3: CASSLKASGGSHPYEQYF
size: -; V: TRBV5-1; D: -; J: TRBJ2-3; DNA: TGCGCAGCCGCCAGTACCGGGAGTACCACAGATACGCAGTATTTT; CDR3: CAAASTGSTTDTQYF
size: few; V: TRBV9; D: -; J: TRBJ2-1; DNA: TGTGCCAGCAGCGTAGTTGCGGGGGAGCAGTTCTTC; CDR3: CASSVVAGEQFF
size: -; V: TRBV4-1; D: TRBD2; J: TRBJ2-2; DNA: TGCGCCAGCAGCCTTATAGCGGGAGTTCAGGGCGGGGAGCTGTTTTTT; CDR3: CASSLIAGVQGGELFF
size: once; V: TRBV30; D: TRBD1; J: TRBJ2-5; DNA: TGTGCCTGGAACACAGGGGTATCAGAGACCCAGTACTTC; CDR3: CAWNTGVSETQYF
size: once; V: TRBV7-2; D: TRBD1; J: TRBJ1-2; DNA: TGTGCCAGCAGCTTAGCGCCACAGGGGGGGTATGGCTACACCTTC; CDR3: CASSLAPQGGYGYTF
size: -; V: TRBV2; D: TRBD1; J: TRBJ1-1; DNA: TGTGCCAGCAGTGGGGACAGTGCTGAAGCTTTCTTT; CDR3: CASSGDSAEAFF
size: -; V: TRBV5-6; D: -; J: TRBJ1-2; DNA: TGTGCCAGCAGCTCAGCCCTACAGATTAACTATGGCTACACCTTC; CDR3: CASSSALQINYGYTF
size: -; V: TRBV5-8; D: -; J: TRBJ2-1; DNA: TGTGCCAGCAGCCCGCACATAGAGCAGTTCTTC; CDR3: CASSPHIEQFF
size: -; V: TRBV7-9; D: TRBD1; J: TRBJ2-1; DNA: TGTGCCAGCAGACCGGGACAGGGGGGAAACAATGAGCAGTTCTTC; CDR3: CASRPGQGGNNEQFF
size: -; V: TRBV28; D: -; J: TRBJ1-5; DNA: TGTGCCAGCAGGGGCCCAGGGGGCAATCAGCCCCAGCATTTT; CDR3: CASRGPGGNQPQHF
size: -; V: TRBV11-1; D: -; J: TRBJ1-5; DNA: TGTGCCAGCAGCACCACAGGCTTCAATCAGCCCCAGCATTTT; CDR3: CASSTTGFNQPQHF
size: -; V: TRBV5-8; D: TRBD2; J: TRBJ2-7; DNA: TGTGCCAGCTTCTTCGGAAGGCTAGCGGGAGTGGTGCAGTACTTC; CDR3: CASFFGRLAGVVQYF
size: few; V: TRBV11-3; D: -; J: TRBJ2-1; DNA: TGTGCCAGCAGCTTAGGTAGTCAGGGGTACAATGAGCAGTTCTTC; CDR3: CASSLGSQGYNEQFF
size: few; V: TRBV7-3; D: TRBD1; J: TRBJ2-7; DNA: TGTGCCAGCAGCTCTCCAGAGACAGGGGGAAGTACCTACGAGCAGTACTTC; CDR3: CASSSPETGGSTYEQYF